This T cell receptor beta chain stems from a study of PD-1 blockade in classical Hodgkin lymphoma. Clones were sequenced by immunoSEQ multiplex PCR, and TCRdb holds only the in-frame ones, with some missing. The table shows about 22,000 clones, with less than 95% occurring only once. This CDR3 spans 15 amino acids. Trimming removed 3 bases at V and 4 bases at J, with 16 bases between. CDR1 is SGDLS and CDR2 is YYNGEE in the germline V gene. Time point: newly diagnosed, previously untreated cHL patient sample. The receptor comes from a human donor with classical Hodgkin lymphoma. The sequenced material came from peripheral blood mononuclear cells (PBMCs). The chain uses TRBV9 and TRBJ1-2; tentative D call: TRBD1 (5 bases). The CDR3 region has the DNA TGTGCCAGCAGCGCCCAGTCCGACAGCTTCTATGGCTACACCTTC. Its protein is CASSAQSDSFYGYTF.